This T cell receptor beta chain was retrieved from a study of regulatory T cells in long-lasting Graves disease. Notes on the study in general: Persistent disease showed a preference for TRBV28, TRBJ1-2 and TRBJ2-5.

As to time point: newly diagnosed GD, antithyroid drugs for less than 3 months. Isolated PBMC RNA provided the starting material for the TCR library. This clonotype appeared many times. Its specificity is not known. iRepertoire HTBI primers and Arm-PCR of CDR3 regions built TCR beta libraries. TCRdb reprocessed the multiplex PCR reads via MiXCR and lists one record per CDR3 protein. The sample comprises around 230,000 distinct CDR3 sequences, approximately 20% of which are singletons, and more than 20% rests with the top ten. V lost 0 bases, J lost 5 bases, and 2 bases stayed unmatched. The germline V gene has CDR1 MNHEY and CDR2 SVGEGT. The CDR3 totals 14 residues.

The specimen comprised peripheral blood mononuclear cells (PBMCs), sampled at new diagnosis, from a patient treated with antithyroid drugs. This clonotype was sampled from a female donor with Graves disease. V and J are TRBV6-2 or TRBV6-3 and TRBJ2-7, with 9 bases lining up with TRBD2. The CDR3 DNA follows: TGTGCCAGCAGTTACTCTAGCGGGAGCGACGAGCAGTACTTC. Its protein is CASSYSSGSDEQYF.